The 23 T cell receptor beta chains below come from one sample, sequenced in a study of regulatory T cells in long-lasting Graves disease. According to the study, TCR beta libraries were built with iRepertoire HTBI primers and CDR3-region Arm-PCR. One entry per CDR3 protein results from TCRdb running MiXCR on the multiplex PCR reads. The repertoire holds about 430,000 distinct CDR3 sequences, with over 20% as singletons. The time point denotes: persistent/refractory GD, antithyroid drugs over 5 years with positive TRAb. PBMC RNA served as the TCR library source. Sequences were derived from peripheral blood mononuclear cells (PBMCs), sampled when the disease was refractory, from a patient treated with antithyroid drugs. The receptors originated from a female donor with Graves disease.

This clonotype occurred many times. The chain uses TRBV2 and TRBJ1-5, with 7 bases lining up with TRBD1. Germline trimming cut 5 bases from V and 5 bases from J; bases unmatched to any gene: 9. The length of the CDR3 is 15 residues. Germline V CDR1 and CDR2: SNHLY, FYNNEI. The CDR3 region has the DNA TGTGCCAGCAGTCCGGGACGGACAGGTTATCAGCCCCAGCATTTT. Translating gives CASSPGRTGYQPQHF.

The J gene is TRBJ2-5, the V gene TRBV9, with D possibly being TRBD1 (5 bases). The germline V gene has CDR1 SGDLS and CDR2 YYNGEE. V gave up 0 bases and J gave up 4 bases, with 13 bases separating them. CDR3 length equals 15 residues. Here the CDR3 reads CASSVGGRAIETQYF. The CDR3 region has the DNA TGTGCCAGCAGCGTAGGAGGCAGGGCGATAGAGACCCAGTACTTC.

The chain has TRBV3-1 and TRBJ2-3, with D uncertain. Germline assignment: CDR1 LGHDT and CDR2 YNNKEL (reference sequence). The CDR3 length is 14 residues. V was clipped by 4 bases and J by 3 bases, with 11 bases between them. The CDR3 loop is CASSLTRRTDTQYF. In nucleotides, the CDR3 is TGTGCCAGCAGCCTCACTCGAAGAACAGATACGCAGTATTTT.

This sequence joins TRBV5-1 and TRBJ2-5; D may be TRBD1 or TRBD2 (5 bases each). Looked up from germline, CDR1 is SGHRS and CDR2 is YFSETQ. V lost 7 bases, J lost 5 bases, and 21 bases lay in between. The CDR3 is 15 residues long. The CDR3 spells CASSEAQATGETQYF. The CDR3 bases are TGCGCCAGCTCCGAAGCACAGGCTACGGGGGAGACCCAGTACTTC.

The table lists this clonotype with a count of one. It may be a read error: a sequence one base away is much more abundant. The conserved phenylalanine or tryptophan is not found at the CDR3 terminus, so this likely reflects a read error. The chain combines TRBV12-3 or TRBV12-4 with TRBJ2-7, with TRBD2 as a possible D gene (6 bases). The V end lost 6 bases, the J end lost 0 bases, and 12 bases lay between the germline ends. The CDR3 is 14 amino acids. CDR3 nucleotides: TGTGCCAGCAGCACTGGGGGGAGCTCCTACGAGCAGTACCTC. It is translated as CASSTGGSSYEQYL.

The chain employs TRBV2 and TRBJ2-1, with D tentatively TRBD2 (6 bases). Trimming pared 7 bases from V and 5 bases from J, leaving 21 bases between. The CDR3 has 16 residues. Per the germline V gene, CDR1 is SNHLY and CDR2 is FYNNEI. The CDR3 sequence: CASMALYTGVDNEQFF. The CDR3 nucleotides read TGTGCCAGCATGGCTTTGTATACGGGAGTGGACAATGAGCAGTTCTTC.

This clonotype was found many times. In nucleotides, the CDR3 is TGTGCCAGCAGCACTTGGGAAGGTAAAGATACGCAGTATTTT. The encoded protein is CASSTWEGKDTQYF. V gene TRBV12-3 or TRBV12-4 combines with J gene TRBJ2-3; no reliable D call. V was trimmed by 6 bases and J by 5 bases, leaving 15 bases between them. The CDR3 runs 14 residues.

This clonotype was recorded at least ten times. Written as DNA, the CDR3 is TGCAGTGCTAGAGAGGGCAGTATTCCAACTAATGAAAAACTGTTTTTT. Residues: CSAREGSIPTNEKLFF. The genes are TRBV20-1 and TRBJ1-4; the D is unclear. The V end lost 0 bases, the J end lost 0 bases, and 11 bases lay between the germline ends. The CDR3 is made up of 16 amino acids. CDR1 DFQATT and CDR2 SNEGSKA come from the germline V gene (reference sequence).

The rearrangement joins TRBV7-8 to TRBJ2-3, with no clear D. The V end was cut by 1 base, the J end by 5 bases, with 13 bases between. This CDR3 is built from 15 residues. Germline-derived CDR1 and CDR2 are SGHVS and FQNEAQ. The CDR3 is CASSLEWLPRDTQYF. CDR3 coding DNA: TGTGCCAGCAGCTTAGAATGGCTACCCAGAGATACGCAGTATTTT.

The V call is TRBV27, the J call TRBJ2-5; no definite D call. This CDR3 region has 15 residues. Germline V gene lookup returns CDR1 MNHEY and CDR2 SMNVEV (reference sequence). V lost 2 bases, J lost 4 bases, and 14 bases lay in between. The CDR3, as DNA: TGTGCCAGCAGTTTAAGGTCCGTGTCCCGAGAGACCCAGTACTTC. The encoded protein is CASSLRSVSRETQYF.

This clonotype came up a few times. The chain joins TRBV20-1 to TRBJ2-7, with 8 bases fitting TRBD2. The V gene end was trimmed by 6 bases and the J gene end by 5 bases; junction bases not matched to a gene: 9. There are 13 residues in the CDR3. Germline CDR1 is DFQATT and CDR2 is SNEGSKA (reference sequence). The CDR3 sequence is CSAGAGAVNEQYF. The DNA of the CDR3 is TGCAGTGCCGGAGCGGGAGCGGTGAACGAGCAGTACTTC.

At least ten counts were recorded for this clonotype. V and J are TRBV27 and TRBJ1-1, with D unclear. Germline CDR1 and CDR2: MNHEY and SMNVEV (reference sequence). V lost 0 bases and J 1 base, leaving 6 bases between the germline ends. This CDR3 spans 14 amino acids. The CDR3 DNA reads as TGTGCCAGCAGTTTATCGCTTTGGAACACTGAAGCTTTCTTT. Encoded protein: CASSLSLWNTEAFF.

This clonotype was picked up a small number of times. The chain recombines TRBV19 with TRBJ1-1; D perhaps matches TRBD1 (6 bases). In germline, CDR1 is LNHDA, CDR2 SQIVND (reference sequence). The CDR3 length is 14 residues. V lost 6 bases to trimming and J lost 10 bases, with 21 bases between them. The CDR3 DNA sequence: TGTGCCAGTAGAACCGGTAGGGCCCAGGGGAGAGCTTTCTTT. Translated: CASRTGRAQGRAFF. Full variable domain (missing parts from reference TRBV19 and TRBJ1-1): DGGITQSPKYLFRKEGQNVTLSCEQNLNHDAMYWYRQDPGQGLRLIYYSQIVNDFQKGDIAEGYSVSREKKESFPLTVTSAQKNPTAFYLCASRTGRAQGRAFFGQGTRLTVV.

The table lists this clonotype with many counts. The chain combines TRBV30 with TRBJ1-1; D might be TRBD1 (5 bases). Germline V gene sequence: CDR1 GTSNPN, CDR2 SVGIG (reference sequence). Trimming pared 2 bases from V and 6 bases from J, leaving 7 bases between. This CDR3 spans 11 amino acids. The CDR3 loop is CAWSQGAEAFF. The CDR3 DNA reads TGTGCCTGGAGTCAGGGTGCTGAAGCTTTCTTT.

As to this clonotype: Given a much more abundant clone one base away, this may be a read error. The chain couples TRBV20-1 to TRBJ1-2, with unresolved D. The germline V gene encodes CDR1 DFQATT and CDR2 SNEGSKA (reference sequence). CDR3 length: 8 amino acids. The CDR3 protein is CSVGDYTF. CDR3 coding DNA: TGCAGCGTGGGAGACTACACCTTC.

This clonotype was observed at least ten times. The chain employs TRBV28 and TRBJ2-7; the D is unclear. This CDR3 is built from 14 residues. Germline V gene lookup returns CDR1 MDHEN and CDR2 SYDVKM. V was pared by 6 bases and J by 0 bases, with 12 bases between. CDR3 DNA sequence: TGTGCCAGCAGCCCTATGGCGGTCTCCTACGAGCAGTACTTC. Translating gives CASSPMAVSYEQYF.

The chain recombines TRBV9 with TRBJ2-5, with D perhaps TRBD2 (5 bases). The germline V gene encodes CDR1 SGDLS and CDR2 YYNGEE. There are 14 residues in the CDR3. Trimming took 0 bases from V and 5 from J, leaving 11 bases between them. In DNA, the CDR3 is TGTGCCAGCAGCGTAGTGGGGAGAGGCGAGACCCAGTACTTC. Its translation is CASSVVGRGETQYF.

This clonotype appeared many times. The V gene is TRBV7-2, the J gene TRBJ2-2; D remains ambiguous. The V gene lost 2 bases and the J gene lost 1 base, with 5 bases spanning the gap. Per germline, CDR1 SGHTA and CDR2 FQGNSA. CDR3 length: 14 amino acids. The CDR3 region is CASSLTRNTGELFF. CDR3 DNA: TGTGCCAGCAGCTTAACCAGGAACACCGGGGAGCTGTTTTTT.

This clonotype was detected ten times or more. The J gene is TRBJ2-7, the V gene TRBV20-1; no firm D call. CDR1 and CDR2 (germline): DFQATT, SNEGSKA (reference sequence). V dropped 0 bases and J dropped 0 bases, with 12 bases sitting between them. CDR3 length: 15 residues. This chain's CDR3 is CSARDSAKNSYEQYF. In nucleotides, the CDR3 is TGCAGTGCTAGAGATTCGGCCAAGAACTCCTACGAGCAGTACTTC.

This clonotype was counted ten times or more. The chain employs TRBV27 and TRBJ2-4, with 8 bases aligning to TRBD1. The germline CDR1 and CDR2 sequences are MNHEY and SMNVEV (reference sequence). With V trimmed by 4 bases and J by 4 bases, 3 bases remained unmatched. This CDR3 spans 14 amino acids. The CDR3 DNA is TGTGCCAGCAGTTCAGGGGGCCAGAAAAACATTCAGTACTTC. Translation: CASSSGGQKNIQYF.

This clonotype appeared a few times. The V gene is TRBV5-6, the J gene TRBJ2-7; D is tentatively TRBD1 or TRBD2 (6 bases each). With 1 base removed from V and 6 bases from J, the gap between germline ends came to 20 bases. This CDR3 region has 16 residues. Looked up from germline, CDR1 is SGHDT and CDR2 is YYEEEE. The CDR3 spells CASSLWARGALSEQYF. The DNA for the CDR3 is TGTGCCAGCAGCTTGTGGGCGAGGGGGGCCCTCTCCGAGCAGTACTTC.

Notes on this clonotype: A read error may explain this, as a much larger clone is one base away. The chain is built from TRBV6-2 or TRBV6-3 and TRBJ2-2; TRBD2 matches 7 bases. The CDR3 has 14 residues. Germline loops: CDR1 MNHEY, CDR2 SVGEGT. For the CDR3, the DNA is TGTGTCAGCGGGGACCCTGGGATCTCCGGGGAGCTGTTTTTT. It encodes CVSGDPGISGELFF.

This clonotype was seen ten or more times. The rearrangement links TRBV20-1 to TRBJ2-7; tentatively, D is TRBD1 (5 bases). The CDR3 totals 13 residues. Germline V gene data show CDR1 as DFQATT and CDR2 as SNEGSKA (reference sequence). Trimming took 4 bases from V and 3 from J, leaving 13 bases between them. In DNA form, the CDR3 reads TGCAGTGCTAAGGGTCCCGACAGCTACGAGCAGTACTTC. Protein: CSAKGPDSYEQYF.